Each of the 5 T cell receptor beta chains below was sequenced from the same sample in a study of T cell repertoires in cytomegalovirus infection. TCRdb re-analysed the reads in MiXCR, keeping a single row per CDR3 protein. The repertoire holds about 700,000 distinct CDR3 sequences, with roughly 30% as singletons. Their specific antigens are unknown. The sample in question was cultured PBMCs, obtained from culture after CMV antigen stimulation. Receptors originate from a human donor in good health (CMV status not recorded). Some clones in this sample may be carry-over from other donors' samples.

This rearrangement joins TRBV7-6 to TRBJ1-4; D is unclear. Looked up from germline, CDR1 is SGHVS and CDR2 is FNYEAQ. V lost 3 bases and J lost 5, with 13 bases in between. The length of the CDR3 is 15 residues. In nucleotides, the CDR3 is TGTGCCAGCAGCTTCGGAGGGCAGTTCAATGAAAAACTGTTTTTT. Encoded protein: CASSFGGQFNEKLFF.

This rearrangement joins TRBV6-1 to TRBJ2-7; unclear D gene. V was clipped by 8 bases and J by 3 bases, with 14 bases between them. In germline, CDR1 is MNHNS, CDR2 SASEGT. The CDR3 totals 13 residues. CDR3 protein: CASRSADFYEQYF. Here the CDR3 DNA reads TGTGCCAGCCGGTCGGCTGACTTCTACGAGCAGTACTTC.

This clonotype was seen a handful of times. V and J are TRBV7-3 and TRBJ2-5; 8 nucleotides align to TRBD2. Germline CDR1 and CDR2: SGHTA and FQGTGA. The CDR3 sequence is 12 residues long. With 5 bases clipped from V and 14 bases from J, the junction kept 10 bases outside the gene matches. CDR3 loop: CASSIRAGGLYF. For the CDR3, the DNA is TGTGCCAGCAGCATCCGGGCGGGGGGCCTTTACTTC. The full variable domain, its missing parts supplied by reference TRBV7-3 and TRBJ2-5, is GAGVSQTPSNKVTEKGKYVELRCDPISGHTALYWYRQSLGQGPEFLIYFQGTGAADDSGLPNDRFFAVRPEGSVSTLKIQRTERGDSAVYLCASSIRAGGLYFGPGTRLLVL.

This clonotype was observed a few times. J is TRBJ2-3 and V is TRBV7-2; no reliable D call. The V gene lost 1 base and the J gene lost 6 bases, with 14 bases spanning the gap. Germline V gene lookup returns CDR1 SGHTA and CDR2 FQGNSA. This CDR3 spans 15 amino acids. CDR3 in DNA: TGTGCCAGCAGCTTAGGTCTCCCTAATTGGGATACGCAGTATTTT. Its translation is CASSLGLPNWDTQYF.

The table lists this clonotype with a count of one. The chain couples TRBV4-1 to TRBJ2-2; 12 positions match TRBD2. V shed 1 base, J shed 4 bases, and the junction held 10 bases outside the gene matches. CDR3 length equals 19 residues. Germline V gene lookup returns CDR1 MGHRA and CDR2 YSYEKL. In DNA, the CDR3 is TGCGCCAGCAGCCAAGCAGGACTAGCGGGGCCGTTTGGCACCGGGGAGCTGTTTTTT. This translates into CASSQAGLAGPFGTGELFF.